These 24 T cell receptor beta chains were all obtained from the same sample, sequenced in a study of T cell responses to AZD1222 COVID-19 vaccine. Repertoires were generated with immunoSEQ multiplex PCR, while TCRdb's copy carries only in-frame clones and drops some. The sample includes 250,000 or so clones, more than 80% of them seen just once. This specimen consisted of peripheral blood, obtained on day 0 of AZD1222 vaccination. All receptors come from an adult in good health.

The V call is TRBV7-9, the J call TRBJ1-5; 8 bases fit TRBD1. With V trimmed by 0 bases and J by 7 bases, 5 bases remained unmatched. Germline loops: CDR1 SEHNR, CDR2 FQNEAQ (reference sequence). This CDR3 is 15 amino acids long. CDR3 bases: TGTGCCAGCAGCTTAGCCGGGGACAGGTACCAGCCCCAGCATTTT. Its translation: CASSLAGDRYQPQHF.

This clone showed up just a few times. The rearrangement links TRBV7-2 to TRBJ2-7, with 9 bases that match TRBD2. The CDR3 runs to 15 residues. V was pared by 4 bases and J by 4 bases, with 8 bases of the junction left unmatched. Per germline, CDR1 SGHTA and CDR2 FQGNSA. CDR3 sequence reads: CASSSAAAGGYEQYF. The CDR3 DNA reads TGTGCCAGCAGCTCGGCGGCAGCGGGAGGATACGAGCAGTACTTC.

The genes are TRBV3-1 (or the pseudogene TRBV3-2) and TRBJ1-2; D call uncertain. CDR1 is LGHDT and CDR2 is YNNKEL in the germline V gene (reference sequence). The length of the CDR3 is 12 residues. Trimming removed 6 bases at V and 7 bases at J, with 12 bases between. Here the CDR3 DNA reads TGTGCCAGCAGTCATACTGGACGTGGCTACACCTTC. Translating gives CASSHTGRGYTF.

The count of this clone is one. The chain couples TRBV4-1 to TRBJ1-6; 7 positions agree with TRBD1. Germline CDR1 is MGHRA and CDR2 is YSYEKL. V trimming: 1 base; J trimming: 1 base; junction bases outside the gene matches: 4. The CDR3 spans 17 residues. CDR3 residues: CASSQGQGLSYNSPLHF. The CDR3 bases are TGCGCCAGCAGCCAAGGACAGGGACTTTCCTATAATTCACCCCTCCACTTT.

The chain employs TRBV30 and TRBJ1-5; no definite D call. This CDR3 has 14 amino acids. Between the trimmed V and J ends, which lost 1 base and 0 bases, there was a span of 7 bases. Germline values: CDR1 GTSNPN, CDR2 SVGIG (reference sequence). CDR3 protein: CAWSGTFSNQPQHF. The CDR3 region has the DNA TGTGCCTGGAGTGGCACCTTTAGCAATCAGCCCCAGCATTTT.

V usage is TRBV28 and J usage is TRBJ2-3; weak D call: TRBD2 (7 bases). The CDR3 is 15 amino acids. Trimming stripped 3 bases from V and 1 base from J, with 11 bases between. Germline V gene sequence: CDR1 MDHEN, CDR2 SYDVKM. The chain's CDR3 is CASSLWRGRTDTQYF. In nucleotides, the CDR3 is TGTGCCAGCAGTTTGTGGCGGGGGCGCACAGATACGCAGTATTTT. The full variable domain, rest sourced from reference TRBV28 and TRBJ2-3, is DVKVTQSSRYLVKRTGEKVFLECVQDMDHENMFWYRQDPGLGLRLIYFSYDVKMKEKGDIPEGYSVSREKKERFSLILESASTNQTSMYLCASSLWRGRTDTQYFGPGTRLTVL.

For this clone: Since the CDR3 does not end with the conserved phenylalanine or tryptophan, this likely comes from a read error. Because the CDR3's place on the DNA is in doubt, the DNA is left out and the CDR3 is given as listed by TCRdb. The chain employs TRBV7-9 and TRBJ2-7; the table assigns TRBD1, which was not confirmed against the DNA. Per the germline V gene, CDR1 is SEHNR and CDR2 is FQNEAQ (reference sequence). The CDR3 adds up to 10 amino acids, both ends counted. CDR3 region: CASSLEAGPS.

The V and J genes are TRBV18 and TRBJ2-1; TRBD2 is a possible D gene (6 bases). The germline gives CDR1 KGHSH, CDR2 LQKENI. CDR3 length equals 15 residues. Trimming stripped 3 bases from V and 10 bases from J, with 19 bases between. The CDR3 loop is CASSPRGGTTEEQFF. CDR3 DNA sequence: TGTGCCAGCTCACCCCGGGGCGGGACCACGGAGGAGCAGTTCTTC.

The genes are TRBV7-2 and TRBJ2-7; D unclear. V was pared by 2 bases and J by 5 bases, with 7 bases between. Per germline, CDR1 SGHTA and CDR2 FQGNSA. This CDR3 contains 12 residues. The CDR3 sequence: CASSLSSHEQYF. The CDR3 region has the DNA TGTGCCAGCAGCTTAAGCAGCCACGAGCAGTACTTC. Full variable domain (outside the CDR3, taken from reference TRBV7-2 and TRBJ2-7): GAGVSQSPSNKVTEKGKDVELRCDPISGHTALYWYRQSLGQGLEFLIYFQGNSAPDKSGLPSDRFSAERTGGSVSTLTIQRTQQEDSAVYLCASSLSSHEQYFGPGTRLTVT.

The CDR3 region is CASSSGVAGYLRKYF. CDR3 DNA sequence: TGTGCCAGCAGCTCCGGGGTAGCGGGGTACCTCAGGAAGTACTTC. The chain carries TRBV6-7 and TRBJ2-7; 8 positions agree with TRBD2. TRBV6-7 qualifies as an ORF whose function is uncertain. V shed 6 bases, J shed 11 bases, and the junction held 18 bases outside the gene matches. The CDR3 sequence is 15 residues long.

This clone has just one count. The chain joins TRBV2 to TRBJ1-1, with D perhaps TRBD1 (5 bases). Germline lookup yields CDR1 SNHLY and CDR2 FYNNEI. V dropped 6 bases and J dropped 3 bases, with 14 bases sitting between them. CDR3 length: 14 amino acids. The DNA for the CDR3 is TGTGCCAGCAGGGGGATCGGGGCAGACACTGAAGCTTTCTTT. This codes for CASRGIGADTEAFF.

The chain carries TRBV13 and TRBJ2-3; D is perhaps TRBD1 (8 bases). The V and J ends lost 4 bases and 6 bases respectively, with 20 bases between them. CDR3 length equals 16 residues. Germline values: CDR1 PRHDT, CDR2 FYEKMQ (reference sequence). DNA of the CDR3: TGTGCCAGCAGCTCCGGACAGGGACTATTCAGGGATACGCAGTATTTT. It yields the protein CASSSGQGLFRDTQYF.

CDR3 nucleotides: TGTGCCAGCAGCTTATCTCCCGGGGAGCTGTTTTTT. Its translation is CASSLSPGELFF. The chain employs TRBV7-3 and TRBJ2-2; D not resolved. This CDR3 is built from 12 residues. Germline V gene data show CDR1 as SGHTA and CDR2 as FQGTGA. V dropped 2 bases and J dropped 6 bases, with 4 bases sitting between them. Complete variable domain (other parts from reference TRBV7-3 and TRBJ2-2): GAGVSQTPSNKVTEKGKYVELRCDPISGHTALYWYRQSLGQGPEFLIYFQGTGAADDSGLPNDRFFAVRPEGSVSTLKIQRTERGDSAVYLCASSLSPGELFFGEGSRLTVL.

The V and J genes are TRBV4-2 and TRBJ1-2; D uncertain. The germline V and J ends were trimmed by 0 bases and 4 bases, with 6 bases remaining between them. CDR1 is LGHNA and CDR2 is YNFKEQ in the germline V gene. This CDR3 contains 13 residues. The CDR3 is CASSQDGIYGYTF. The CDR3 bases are TGTGCCAGCAGCCAAGACGGGATCTATGGCTACACCTTC.

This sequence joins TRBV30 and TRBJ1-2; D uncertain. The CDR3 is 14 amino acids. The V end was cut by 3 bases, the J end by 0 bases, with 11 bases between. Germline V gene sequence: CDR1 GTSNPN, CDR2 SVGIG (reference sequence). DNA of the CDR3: TGTGCCTGGAGGCGGGCTGGTCCTAACTATGGCTACACCTTC. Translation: CAWRRAGPNYGYTF.

The CDR3 nucleotides read TGTGCCAGCAGCTTAGAACACCCCTCCTTGAGGGTGCCCCAAGAGACCCAGTACTTC. Translation: CASSLEHPSLRVPQETQYF. The chain recombines TRBV11-2 with TRBJ2-5, with D perhaps TRBD2 (5 bases). Trimming took off 0 bases at V and 1 base at J, with 21 bases between the two ends. Germline CDR1 SGHAT, CDR2 FQNNGV. There are 19 residues in the CDR3.

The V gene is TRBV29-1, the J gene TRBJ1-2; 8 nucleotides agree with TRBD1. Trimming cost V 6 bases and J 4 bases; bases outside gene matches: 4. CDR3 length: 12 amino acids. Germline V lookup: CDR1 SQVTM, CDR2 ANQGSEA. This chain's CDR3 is CSVGQGGYGYTF. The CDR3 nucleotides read TGCAGCGTCGGACAGGGCGGCTATGGCTACACCTTC.

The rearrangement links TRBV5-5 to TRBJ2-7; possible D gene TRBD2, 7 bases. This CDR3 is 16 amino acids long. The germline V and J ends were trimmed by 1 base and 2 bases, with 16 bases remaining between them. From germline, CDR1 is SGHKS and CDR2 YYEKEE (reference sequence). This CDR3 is CASSLRVGGGTYEQYF. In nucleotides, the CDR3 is TGTGCCAGCAGCTTGAGAGTGGGCGGGGGCACCTACGAGCAGTACTTC.

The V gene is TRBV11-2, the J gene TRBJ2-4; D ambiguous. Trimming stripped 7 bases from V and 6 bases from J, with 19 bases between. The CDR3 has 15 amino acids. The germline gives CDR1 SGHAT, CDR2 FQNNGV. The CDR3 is CASTPRHLVANIQYF. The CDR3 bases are TGTGCCAGCACCCCTAGGCATTTGGTAGCAAACATTCAGTACTTC. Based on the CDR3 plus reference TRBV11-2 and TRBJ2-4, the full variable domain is EAGVAQSPRYKIIEKRQSVAFWCNPISGHATLYWYQQILGQGPKLLIQFQNNGVVDDSQLPKDRFSAERLKGVDSTLKIQPAKLEDSAVYLCASTPRHLVANIQYFGAGTRLSVL.

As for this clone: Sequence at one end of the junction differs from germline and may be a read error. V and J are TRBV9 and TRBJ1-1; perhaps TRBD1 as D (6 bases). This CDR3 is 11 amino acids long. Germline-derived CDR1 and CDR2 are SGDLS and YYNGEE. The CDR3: CASSVAQGLIF. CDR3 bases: TGTGCCAGCAGCGTAGCACAGGGTCTAATCTTT. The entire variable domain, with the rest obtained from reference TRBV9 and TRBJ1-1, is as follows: DSGVTQTPKHLITATGQRVTLRCSPRSGDLSVYWYQQSLDQGLQFLIQYYNGEERAKGNILERFSAQQFPDLHSELNLSSLELGDSALYFCASSVAQGLIFGQGTRLTVV.

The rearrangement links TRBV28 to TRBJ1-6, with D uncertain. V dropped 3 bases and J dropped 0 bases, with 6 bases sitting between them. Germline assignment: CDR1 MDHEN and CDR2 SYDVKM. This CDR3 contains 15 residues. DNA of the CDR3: TGTGCCAGCAGTTTTCGGCTCTCCTATAATTCACCCCTCCACTTT. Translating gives CASSFRLSYNSPLHF.

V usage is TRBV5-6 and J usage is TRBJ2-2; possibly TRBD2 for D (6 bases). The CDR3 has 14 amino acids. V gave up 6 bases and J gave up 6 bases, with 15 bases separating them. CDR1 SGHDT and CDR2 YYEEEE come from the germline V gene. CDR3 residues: CASTTGTWAGELFF. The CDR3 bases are TGTGCCAGCACCACCGGGACTTGGGCCGGGGAGCTGTTTTTT.

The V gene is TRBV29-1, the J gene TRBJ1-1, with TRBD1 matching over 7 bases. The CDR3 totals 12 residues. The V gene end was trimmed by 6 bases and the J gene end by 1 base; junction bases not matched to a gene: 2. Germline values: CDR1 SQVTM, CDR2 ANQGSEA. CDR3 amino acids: CSVTGWNTEAFF. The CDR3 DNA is TGCAGCGTGACAGGGTGGAACACTGAAGCTTTCTTT.

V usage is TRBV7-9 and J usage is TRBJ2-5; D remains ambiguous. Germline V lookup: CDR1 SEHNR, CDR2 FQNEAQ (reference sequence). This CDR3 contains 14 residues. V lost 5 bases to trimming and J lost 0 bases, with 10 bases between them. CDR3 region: CASSPRWDQETQYF. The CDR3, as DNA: TGTGCCAGCAGCCCCCGGTGGGACCAAGAGACCCAGTACTTC. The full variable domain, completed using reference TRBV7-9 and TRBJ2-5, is DTGVSQNPRHKITKRGQNVTFRCDPISEHNRLYWYRQTLGQGPEFLTYFQNEAQLEKSRLLSDRFSAERPKGSFSTLEIQRTEQGDSAMYLCASSPRWDQETQYFGPGTRLLVL.